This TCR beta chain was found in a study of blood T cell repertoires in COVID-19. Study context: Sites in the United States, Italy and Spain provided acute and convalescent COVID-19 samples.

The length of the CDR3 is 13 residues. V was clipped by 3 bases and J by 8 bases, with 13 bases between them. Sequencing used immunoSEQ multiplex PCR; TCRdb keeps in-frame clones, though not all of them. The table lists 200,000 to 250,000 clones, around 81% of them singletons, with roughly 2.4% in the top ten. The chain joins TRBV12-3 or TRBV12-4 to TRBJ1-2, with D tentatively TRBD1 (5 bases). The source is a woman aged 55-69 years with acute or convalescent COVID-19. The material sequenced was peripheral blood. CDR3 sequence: CASSFMGGDGYTF. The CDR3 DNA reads TGTGCCAGCAGTTTTATGGGGGGAGACGGCTACACCTTC.